The 6 T cell receptor beta chains below were found in one sample sequenced in a study of blood T cell repertoires in COVID-19. Here immunoSEQ multiplex PCR was the method, and the copy in TCRdb shows in-frame clones only, minus some. This sample carries about 47,000 clones, about 80% of them seen once, and the ten largest clones take 23%. The specimen was peripheral blood. The receptors shown here come from a woman in her sixties with acute or convalescent COVID-19.

The CDR3 DNA reads as TGTGCCACCGCGCGGGAACAGCCCCTGATGGGGGGCTACACCTTC. It encodes CATAREQPLMGGYTF. V is TRBV18 and J is TRBJ1-2; no clear D gene. Germline V CDR1 and CDR2: KGHSH, LQKENI. V was pared by 10 bases and J by 8 bases, with 26 bases between. This CDR3 is built from 15 residues.

The CDR3 spells CASSLGTGAYEQYF. DNA of the CDR3: TGTGCCAGCAGCTTAGGGACAGGAGCCTACGAGCAGTACTTC. The chain employs TRBV7-3 and TRBJ2-7, with 8 bases aligning to TRBD1. The J segment lost 2 bases and the V segment lost 2 bases, leaving 2 bases of the junction unmatched. The CDR3 is 14 amino acids. Per germline, CDR1 SGHTA and CDR2 FQGTGA.

J is TRBJ2-7 and V is TRBV5-4; tentatively, D is TRBD1 (6 bases). The CDR3 runs 12 residues. From germline, CDR1 is SGHNT and CDR2 YYREEE (reference sequence). V lost 4 bases and J 5 bases, leaving 10 bases between the germline ends. The DNA of the CDR3 is TGTGCCAGCAGCCGGGACAAGGACGAGCAGTACTTC. As protein: CASSRDKDEQYF.

This clone was seen more than once but under ten times. The CDR3: CASTTGHSIYEQYF. The CDR3 coding sequence is TGTGCCAGCACCACTGGACACTCAATCTACGAGCAGTACTTC. The chain employs TRBV6-5 and TRBJ2-7; tentative D call: TRBD1 (5 bases). The CDR3 is made up of 14 amino acids. Germline V gene lookup returns CDR1 MNHEY and CDR2 SVGAGI. Trimming removed 7 bases from V and 3 bases from J, with 16 bases in between.

The rearrangement links TRBV11-2 to TRBJ2-4; D not certain. Per the germline V gene, CDR1 is SGHAT and CDR2 is FQNNGV. Deletions cut 3 bases from V and 5 bases from J, with 14 bases between. This CDR3 contains 15 residues. Written as DNA, the CDR3 is TGTGCCAGCAGCTTTGGAGCCCCTCTTCAAAACATTCAGTACTTC. Translation gives CASSFGAPLQNIQYF.

This clone was detected only once. For the CDR3, the DNA is TGTGCCATCAGTGACCTAGCGGGGGGAAGCGGTGAGCAGTTCTTC. The encoded protein is CAISDLAGGSGEQFF. The rearrangement links TRBV10-3 to TRBJ2-1; 11 bases agree with TRBD2. Germline V lookup: CDR1 ENHRY, CDR2 SYGVKD. After removal of 3 bases from V and 9 bases from J, the junction contained 7 bases not matched to a gene. The CDR3 extends over 15 amino acids.